The 2 T cell receptor beta chains presented below share a single source sample, sequenced in a study of blood T cell repertoires in COVID-19. Profiled with immunoSEQ multiplex PCR; TCRdb holds only in-frame clones, not every one. This sample has 50,000 or so clones; about 83% occur once, and the top ten carry roughly 17%. The sample comprised peripheral blood. Receptors were obtained from a man aged 35-49 years with acute or convalescent COVID-19.

The rearrangement uses TRBV24-1 and TRBJ1-2; TRBD1 aligns across 9 bases. V trimming: 3 bases; J trimming: 7 bases; junction bases outside the gene matches: 5. There are 14 residues in the CDR3. Germline V gives CDR1 KGHDR, CDR2 SFDVKD. This CDR3 reads CATSDPGQGGGYTF. The CDR3 nucleotides are TGTGCCACCAGTGATCCGGGACAGGGAGGTGGCTACACCTTC.

The chain combines TRBV27 with TRBJ1-4; maybe TRBD1 (6 bases). Germline assignment: CDR1 MNHEY and CDR2 SMNVEV (reference sequence). Trimming removed 2 bases from V and 4 bases from J, with 11 bases in between. CDR3 length equals 15 residues. Here the CDR3 reads CASSLGGNYNEKLFF. The CDR3 nucleotides are TGTGCCAGCAGTTTAGGGGGCAACTATAATGAAAAACTGTTTTTT.